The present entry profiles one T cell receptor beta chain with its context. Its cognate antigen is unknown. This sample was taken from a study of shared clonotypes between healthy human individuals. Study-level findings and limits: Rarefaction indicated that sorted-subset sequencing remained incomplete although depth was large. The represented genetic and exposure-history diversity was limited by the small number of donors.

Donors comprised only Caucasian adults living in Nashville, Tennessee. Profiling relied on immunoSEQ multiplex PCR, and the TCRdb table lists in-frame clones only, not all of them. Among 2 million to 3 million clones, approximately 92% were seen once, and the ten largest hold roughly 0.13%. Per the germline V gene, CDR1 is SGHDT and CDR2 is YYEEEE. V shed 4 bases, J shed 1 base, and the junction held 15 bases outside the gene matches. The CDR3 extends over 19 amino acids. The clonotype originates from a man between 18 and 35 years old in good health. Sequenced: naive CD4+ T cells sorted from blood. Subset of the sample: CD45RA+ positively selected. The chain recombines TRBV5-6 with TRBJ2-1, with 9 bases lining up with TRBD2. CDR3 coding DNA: TGTGCCAGCAGCCCGGGACGGGCGGGAGGGCCTTGGTCCTACAATGAGCAGTTCTTC. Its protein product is CASSPGRAGGPWSYNEQFF.